The source of this TCR beta chain is a study of metastatic and nonmetastatic thyroid tumors. Study information: From malignant and benign thyroid patients, repertoires in blood and in tumor or nodule tissue were compared. Study-wide results and caveats: Compared with benign nodules, malignant thyroid tumors were reported to have significantly higher TCR beta diversity in both blood and tumor.

Every patient underwent thyroid surgery untreated. Germline V gene sequence: CDR1 MDHEN, CDR2 SYDVKM. The CDR3 covers 17 residues. The V end lost 5 bases, the J end lost 0 bases, and 16 bases lay between the germline ends. This clone came up many times. Its antigen is unidentified. How the authors handled the data: To classify distant metastasis in papillary thyroid cancer, a model was built from CDR3 differences across clinicopathological groups. TCRdb re-called clones via MiXCR from the PCR reads. The V and J calls were determined by TCRdb, not by the authors. The profile shows about 21,000 clones, roughly 20% of them singletons.

This TCR was sampled from a male donor with papillary thyroid cancer or a benign thyroid nodule (not recorded which). Some clones in this sample may be carry-over from other donors' samples. Input material: tumor tissue. The V call is TRBV28, the J call TRBJ1-4; the D gene is possibly TRBD1 (5 bases). The CDR3, as DNA: TGTGCCAGCAGTGAACAAGGGGCGGATGCAACTAATGAAAAACTGTTTTTT. Translated: CASSEQGADATNEKLFF. Based on the CDR3 plus reference TRBV28 and TRBJ1-4, the full variable domain is DVKVTQSSRYLVKRTGEKVFLECVQDMDHENMFWYRQDPGLGLRLIYFSYDVKMKEKGDIPEGYSVSREKKERFSLILESASTNQTSMYLCASSEQGADATNEKLFFGSGTQLSVL.